This entry describes one TCR beta chain. Donors were grouped by their self-reported clinical history. The entry originates in a study of blood T cell repertoires in COVID-19. Across the study: The origin of the acute and convalescent COVID-19 samples was the United States, Italy and Spain.

Sequenced by immunoSEQ multiplex PCR; TCRdb stores in-frame clones only, minus some. The table records a few hundred thousand clones, under 90% of them present only once. CDR1 is SGHRS and CDR2 is YFSETQ in the germline V gene. V was clipped by 4 bases and J by 4 bases, with 17 bases between them. The CDR3 contains 15 residues. The receptor was isolated from a woman in her fifties or sixties who had recovered from COVID-19. Source material: PBMCs or T cells enriched from blood (not recorded which). The J gene is TRBJ1-1, the V gene TRBV5-1; perhaps TRBD1 as D (5 bases). The DNA for the CDR3 is TGCGCCAGCAGCCCGGGCCCGGGACTGATCACTGAAGCTTTCTTT. It is translated as CASSPGPGLITEAFF.